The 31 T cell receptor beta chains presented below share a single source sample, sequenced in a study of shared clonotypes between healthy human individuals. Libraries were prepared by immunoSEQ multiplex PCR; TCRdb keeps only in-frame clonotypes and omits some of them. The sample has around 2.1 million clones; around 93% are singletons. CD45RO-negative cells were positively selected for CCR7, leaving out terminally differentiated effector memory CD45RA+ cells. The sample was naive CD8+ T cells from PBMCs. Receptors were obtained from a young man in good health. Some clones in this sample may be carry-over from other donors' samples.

The CDR3 loop reads CASSTYRGSDTEAFF. For the CDR3, the DNA is TGTGCCAGTAGTACATACAGGGGTTCGGACACTGAAGCTTTCTTT. V and J are TRBV19 and TRBJ1-1; the match to TRBD1 covers 7 bases. The length of the CDR3 is 15 residues. CDR1 LNHDA and CDR2 SQIVND come from the germline V gene (reference sequence). V shed 4 bases and J 3 bases; nucleotides not matched to a gene: 8. Full variable domain (remainder filled in from reference TRBV19 and TRBJ1-1): DGGITQSPKYLFRKEGQNVTLSCEQNLNHDAMYWYRQDPGQGLRLIYYSQIVNDFQKGDIAEGYSVSREKKESFPLTVTSAQKNPTAFYLCASSTYRGSDTEAFFGQGTRLTVV.

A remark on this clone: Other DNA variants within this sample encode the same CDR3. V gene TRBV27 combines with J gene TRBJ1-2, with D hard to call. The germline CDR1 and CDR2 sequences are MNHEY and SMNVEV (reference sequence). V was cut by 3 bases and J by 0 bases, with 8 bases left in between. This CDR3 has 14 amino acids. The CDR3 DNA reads TGTGCCAGCAGTTTTACGGGATCTAACTATGGCTACACCTTC. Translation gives CASSFTGSNYGYTF.

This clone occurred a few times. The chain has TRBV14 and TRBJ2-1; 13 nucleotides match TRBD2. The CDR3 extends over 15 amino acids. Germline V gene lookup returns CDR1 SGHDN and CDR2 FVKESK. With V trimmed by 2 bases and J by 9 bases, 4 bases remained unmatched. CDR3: CASSQPTSGRSEQFF. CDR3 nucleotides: TGTGCCAGCAGCCAACCGACTAGCGGGAGGAGTGAGCAGTTCTTC.

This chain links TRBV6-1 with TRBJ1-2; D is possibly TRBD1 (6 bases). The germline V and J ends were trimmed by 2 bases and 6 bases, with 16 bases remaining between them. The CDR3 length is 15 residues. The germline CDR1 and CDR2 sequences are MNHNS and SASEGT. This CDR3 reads CASSELGGAGDGYTF. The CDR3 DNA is TGTGCCAGCAGTGAATTAGGTGGGGCAGGGGATGGCTACACCTTC.

CDR3 residues: CASSQGRLANPTRPYNEQFF. The CDR3 DNA is TGTGCCAGCAGCCAAGGTCGGTTAGCGAATCCAACCCGGCCCTACAATGAGCAGTTCTTC. The chain links TRBV14 to TRBJ2-1; D is perhaps TRBD2 (5 bases). CDR3 size: 20 residues. The germline V and J ends were trimmed by 1 base and 2 bases, with 24 bases remaining between them. The germline CDR1 and CDR2 sequences are SGHDN and FVKESK. The full variable domain, rest sourced from reference TRBV14 and TRBJ2-1, is EAGVTQFPSHSVIEKGQTVTLRCDPISGHDNLYWYRRVMGKEIKFLLHFVKESKQDESGMPNNRFLAERTGGTYSTLKVQPAELEDSGVYFCASSQGRLANPTRPYNEQFFGPGTRLTVL.

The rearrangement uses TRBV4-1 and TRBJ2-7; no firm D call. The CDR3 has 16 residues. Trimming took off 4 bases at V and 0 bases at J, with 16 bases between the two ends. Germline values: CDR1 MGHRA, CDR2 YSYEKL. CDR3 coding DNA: TGCGCCAGCAGCCCTCTGTTTGAGCCGGGCTCCTACGAGCAGTACTTC. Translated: CASSPLFEPGSYEQYF.

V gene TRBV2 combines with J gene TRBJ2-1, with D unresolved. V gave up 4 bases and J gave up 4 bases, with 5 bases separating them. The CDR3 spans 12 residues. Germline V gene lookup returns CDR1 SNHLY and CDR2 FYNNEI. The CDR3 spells CASSALYNEQFF. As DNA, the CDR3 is TGTGCCAGCAGTGCTCTATACAATGAGCAGTTCTTC.

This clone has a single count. CDR3 loop: CASSLGRKNYEQYF. CDR3 bases: TGTGCCAGCAGCTTAGGGAGAAAAAACTACGAGCAGTACTTC. The genes are TRBV7-3 and TRBJ2-7; D is perhaps TRBD2 (5 bases). The V and J ends lost 2 bases and 3 bases respectively, with 11 bases between them. Germline V gives CDR1 SGHTA, CDR2 FQGTGA. There are 14 residues in the CDR3.

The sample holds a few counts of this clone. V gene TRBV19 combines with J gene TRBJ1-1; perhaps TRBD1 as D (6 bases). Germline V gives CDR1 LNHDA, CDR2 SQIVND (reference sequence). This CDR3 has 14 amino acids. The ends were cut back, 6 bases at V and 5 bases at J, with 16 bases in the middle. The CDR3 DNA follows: TGTGCCAGTAGGGTTTCGGGGGGCCAGACTGAAGCTTTCTTT. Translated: CASRVSGGQTEAFF.

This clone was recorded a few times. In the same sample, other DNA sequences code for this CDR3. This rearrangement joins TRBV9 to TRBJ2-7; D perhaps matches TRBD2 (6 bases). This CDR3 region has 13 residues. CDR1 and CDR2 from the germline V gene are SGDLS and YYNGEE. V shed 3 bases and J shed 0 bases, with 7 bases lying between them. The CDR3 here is CASSAGLSYEQYF. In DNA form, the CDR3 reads TGTGCCAGCAGCGCGGGACTCTCCTACGAGCAGTACTTC.

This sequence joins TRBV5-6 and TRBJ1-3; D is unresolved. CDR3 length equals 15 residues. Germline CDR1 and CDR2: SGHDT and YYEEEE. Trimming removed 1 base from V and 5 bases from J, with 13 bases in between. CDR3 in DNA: TGTGCCAGCAGCTTGCATCGGAGGGTGCGAAACACCATATATTTT. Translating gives CASSLHRRVRNTIYF.

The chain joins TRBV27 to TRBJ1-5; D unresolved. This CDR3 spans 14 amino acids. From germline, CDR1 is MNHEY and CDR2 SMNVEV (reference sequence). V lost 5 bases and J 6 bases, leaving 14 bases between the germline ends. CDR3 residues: CASSPVPVGQPQHF. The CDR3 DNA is TGTGCCAGCAGTCCCGTTCCAGTGGGTCAGCCCCAGCATTTT.

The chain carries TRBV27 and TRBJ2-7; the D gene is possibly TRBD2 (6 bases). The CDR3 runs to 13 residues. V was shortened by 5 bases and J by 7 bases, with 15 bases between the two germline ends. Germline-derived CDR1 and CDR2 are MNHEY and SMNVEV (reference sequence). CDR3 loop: CASSTTRKGEQYF. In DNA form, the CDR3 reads TGTGCCAGCAGTACGACTAGAAAGGGTGAGCAGTACTTC.

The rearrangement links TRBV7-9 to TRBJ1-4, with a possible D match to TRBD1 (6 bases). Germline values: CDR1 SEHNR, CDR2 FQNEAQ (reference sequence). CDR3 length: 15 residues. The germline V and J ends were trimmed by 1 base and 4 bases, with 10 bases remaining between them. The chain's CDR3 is CASSLVQGVNEKLFF. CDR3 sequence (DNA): TGTGCCAGCAGCTTAGTACAGGGAGTTAATGAAAAACTGTTTTTT.

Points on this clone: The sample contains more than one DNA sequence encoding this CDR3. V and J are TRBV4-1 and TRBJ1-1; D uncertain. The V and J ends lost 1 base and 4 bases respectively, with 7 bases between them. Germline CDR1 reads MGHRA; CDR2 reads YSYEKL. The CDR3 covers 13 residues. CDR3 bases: TGCGCCAGCAGCCAAGTGGGCGGCACTGAAGCTTTCTTT. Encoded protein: CASSQVGGTEAFF.

This CDR3 reads CASSQAGGANYGYTF. The CDR3 region has the DNA TGTGCCAGCAGCCAAGCCGGGGGCGCTAACTATGGCTACACCTTC. The chain couples TRBV4-2 to TRBJ1-2, with D possibly TRBD1 on 6 matching bases. Per germline, CDR1 LGHNA and CDR2 YNFKEQ. This CDR3 comprises 15 residues. V lost 1 base to trimming and J lost 0 bases, with 9 bases between them.

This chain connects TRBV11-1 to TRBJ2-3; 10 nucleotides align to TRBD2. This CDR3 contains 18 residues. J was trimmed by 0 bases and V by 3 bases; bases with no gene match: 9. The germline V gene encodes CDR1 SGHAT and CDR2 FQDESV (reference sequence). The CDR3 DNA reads TGTGCCAGCAGCTTCCGAATAGCGGGAGGATATAGCACAGATACGCAGTATTTT. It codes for CASSFRIAGGYSTDTQYF.

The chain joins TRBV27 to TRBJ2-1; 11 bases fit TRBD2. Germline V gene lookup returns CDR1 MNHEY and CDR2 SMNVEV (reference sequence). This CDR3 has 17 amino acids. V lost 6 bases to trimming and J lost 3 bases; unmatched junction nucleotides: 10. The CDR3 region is CASSKGLAEDIYNEQFF. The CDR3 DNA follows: TGTGCCAGCAGCAAGGGACTAGCGGAGGACATCTACAATGAGCAGTTCTTC.

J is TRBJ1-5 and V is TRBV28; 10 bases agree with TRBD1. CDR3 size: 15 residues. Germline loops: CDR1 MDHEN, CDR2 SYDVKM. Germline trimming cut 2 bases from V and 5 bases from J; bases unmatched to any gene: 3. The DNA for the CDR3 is TGTGCCAGCAGTTTAGACAGGGGGCTGTATCAGCCCCAGCATTTT. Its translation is CASSLDRGLYQPQHF.

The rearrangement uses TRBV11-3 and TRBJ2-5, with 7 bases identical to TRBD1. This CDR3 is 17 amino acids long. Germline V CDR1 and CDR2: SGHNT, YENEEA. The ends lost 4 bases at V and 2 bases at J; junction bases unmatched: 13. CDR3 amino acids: CASSSRGAGGQQETQYF. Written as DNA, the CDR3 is TGTGCCAGCAGCTCCAGAGGGGCTGGGGGACAGCAAGAGACCCAGTACTTC.

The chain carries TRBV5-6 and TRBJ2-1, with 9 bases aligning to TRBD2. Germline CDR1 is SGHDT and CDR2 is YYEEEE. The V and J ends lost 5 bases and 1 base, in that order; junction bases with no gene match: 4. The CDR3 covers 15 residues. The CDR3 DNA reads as TGTGCCAGCAGTATAGCGGGAGTGTCCTACAATGAGCAGTTCTTC. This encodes CASSIAGVSYNEQFF. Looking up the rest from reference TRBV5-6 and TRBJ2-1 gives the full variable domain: DAGVTQSPTHLIKTRGQQVTLRCSPKSGHDTVSWYQQALGQGPQFIFQYYEEEERQRGNFPDRFSGHQFPNYSSELNVNALLLGDSALYLCASSIAGVSYNEQFFGPGTRLTVL.

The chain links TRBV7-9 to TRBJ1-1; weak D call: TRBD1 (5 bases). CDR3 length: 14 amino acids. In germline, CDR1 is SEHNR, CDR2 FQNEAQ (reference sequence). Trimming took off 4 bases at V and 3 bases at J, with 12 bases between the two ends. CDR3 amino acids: CASSSLTDYTEAFF. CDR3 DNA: TGTGCCAGCAGCTCGTTGACAGATTACACTGAAGCTTTCTTT. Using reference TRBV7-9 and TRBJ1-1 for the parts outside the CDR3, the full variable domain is DTGVSQNPRHKITKRGQNVTFRCDPISEHNRLYWYRQTLGQGPEFLTYFQNEAQLEKSRLLSDRFSAERPKGSFSTLEIQRTEQGDSAMYLCASSSLTDYTEAFFGQGTRLTVV.

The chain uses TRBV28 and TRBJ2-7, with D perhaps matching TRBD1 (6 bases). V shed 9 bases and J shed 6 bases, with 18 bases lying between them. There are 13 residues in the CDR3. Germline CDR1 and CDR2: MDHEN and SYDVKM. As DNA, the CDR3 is TGTGCCAGTGCTTTCGGACAGACGGCCGAGCAGTACTTC. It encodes CASAFGQTAEQYF.

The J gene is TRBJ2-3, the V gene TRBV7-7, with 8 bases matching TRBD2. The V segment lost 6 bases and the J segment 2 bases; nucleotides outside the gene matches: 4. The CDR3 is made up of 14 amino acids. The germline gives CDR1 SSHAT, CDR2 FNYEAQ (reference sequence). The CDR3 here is CASSPREDTDTQYF. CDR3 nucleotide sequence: TGTGCCAGCAGTCCGCGGGAGGACACAGATACGCAGTATTTT.

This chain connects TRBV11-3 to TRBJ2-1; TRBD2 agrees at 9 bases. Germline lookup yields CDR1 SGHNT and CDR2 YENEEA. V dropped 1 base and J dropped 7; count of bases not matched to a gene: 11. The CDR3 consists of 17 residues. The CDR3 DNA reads TGTGCCAGCAGCTTAGGGACCTTTAGCGGGAGCTGGAATGAGCAGTTCTTC. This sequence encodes CASSLGTFSGSWNEQFF.

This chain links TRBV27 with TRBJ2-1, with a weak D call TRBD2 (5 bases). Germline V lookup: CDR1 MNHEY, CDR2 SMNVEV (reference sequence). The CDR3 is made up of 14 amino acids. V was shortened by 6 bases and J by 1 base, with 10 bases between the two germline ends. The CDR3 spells CASSPGVSYNEQFF. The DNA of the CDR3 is TGTGCCAGCAGCCCCGGGGTTTCCTACAATGAGCAGTTCTTC.

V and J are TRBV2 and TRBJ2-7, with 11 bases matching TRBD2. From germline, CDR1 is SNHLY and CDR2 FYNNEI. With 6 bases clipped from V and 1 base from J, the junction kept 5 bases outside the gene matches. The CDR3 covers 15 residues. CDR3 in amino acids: CASRETSGGSYEQYF. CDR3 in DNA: TGTGCCAGCAGAGAAACTAGCGGGGGATCCTACGAGCAGTACTTC.

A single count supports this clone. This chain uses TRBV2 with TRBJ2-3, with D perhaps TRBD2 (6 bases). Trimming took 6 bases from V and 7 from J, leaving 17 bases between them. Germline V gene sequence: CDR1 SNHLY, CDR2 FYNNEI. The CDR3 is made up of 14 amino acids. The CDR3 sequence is CASRSLGLPNTQYF. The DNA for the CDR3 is TGTGCCAGCAGGTCGTTAGGACTACCGAATACGCAGTATTTT.

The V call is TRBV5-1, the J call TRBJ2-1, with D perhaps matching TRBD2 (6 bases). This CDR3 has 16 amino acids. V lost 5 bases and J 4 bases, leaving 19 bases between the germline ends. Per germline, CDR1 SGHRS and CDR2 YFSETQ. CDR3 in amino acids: CASRTSSGRAYNEQFF. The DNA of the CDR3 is TGCGCCAGCAGAACTAGCTCCGGGCGAGCTTACAATGAGCAGTTCTTC. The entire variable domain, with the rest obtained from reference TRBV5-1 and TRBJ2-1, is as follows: KAGVTQTPRYLIKTRGQQVTLSCSPISGHRSVSWYQQTPGQGLQFLFEYFSETQRNKGNFPGRFSGRQFSNSRSEMNVSTLELGDSALYLCASRTSSGRAYNEQFFGPGTRLTVL.

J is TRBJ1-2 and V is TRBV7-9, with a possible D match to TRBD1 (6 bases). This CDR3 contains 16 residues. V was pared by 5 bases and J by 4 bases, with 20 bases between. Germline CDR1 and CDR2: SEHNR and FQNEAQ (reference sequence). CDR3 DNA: TGTGCCAGCAGCCCAGGGGCCCGGGACGGGCCCTATGGCTACACCTTC. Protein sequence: CASSPGARDGPYGYTF. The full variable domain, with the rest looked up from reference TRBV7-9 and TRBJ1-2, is DTGVSQNPRHKITKRGQNVTFRCDPISEHNRLYWYRQTLGQGPEFLTYFQNEAQLEKSRLLSDRFSAERPKGSFSTLEIQRTEQGDSAMYLCASSPGARDGPYGYTFGSGTRLTVV.

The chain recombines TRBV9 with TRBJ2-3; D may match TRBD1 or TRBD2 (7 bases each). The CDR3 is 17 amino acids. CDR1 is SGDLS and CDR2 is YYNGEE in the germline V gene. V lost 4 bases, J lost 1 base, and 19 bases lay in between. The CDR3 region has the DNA TGTGCCAGCAGCCCGCAGGGGGGAGGGCTTGGCACAGATACGCAGTATTTT. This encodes CASSPQGGGLGTDTQYF.